This passage covers 22 T cell receptor beta chains from one sample sequenced in a study of blood T cell repertoires in COVID-19. Measured with immunoSEQ multiplex PCR; TCRdb has only the in-frame clones, and not every one. The sample has some 290,000 clones, over 85% seen once. The sample taken for sequencing was peripheral blood. Source of these receptors: a woman younger than 45 with COVID-19, enrolled during active disease.

The rearrangement joins TRBV3-1 (or the pseudogene TRBV3-2) to TRBJ2-5; 12 bases line up with TRBD2. CDR1 LGHDT and CDR2 YNNKEL come from the germline V gene (reference sequence). V lost 1 base, J lost 5 bases, and 14 bases stayed unmatched. This CDR3 spans 19 amino acids. This chain's CDR3 is CASSQGTSGGPLGDETQYF. The CDR3 nucleotides read TGTGCCAGCAGCCAAGGAACTAGCGGGGGGCCCTTGGGGGATGAGACCCAGTACTTC.

The rearrangement uses TRBV5-1 and TRBJ2-5; 7 bases align to TRBD2. V lost 3 bases, J lost 5 bases, and 10 bases stayed unmatched. The germline CDR1 and CDR2 sequences are SGHRS and YFSETQ. The CDR3 runs to 15 residues. The CDR3 coding sequence is TGCGCCAGCAGCTGGGAGGGGAACCACCCCGAGACCCAGTACTTC. Residues: CASSWEGNHPETQYF.

V gene TRBV12-3 or TRBV12-4 combines with J gene TRBJ1-6; D unclear. Trimming shortened V by 2 bases and J by 11 bases, and 10 bases separated the two germline ends. The CDR3 consists of 13 residues. For the CDR3, the DNA is TGTGCCAGCAGTTTATTTGGGGAGGCACCCCTCCACTTT. Translated, it gives CASSLFGEAPLHF.

The chain is built from TRBV7-9 and TRBJ2-2; 8 bases fit TRBD1. The CDR3 is 15 residues long. Trimming took 5 bases from V and 4 from J; bases not matched to a gene: 6. CDR1 and CDR2 from the germline V gene are SEHNR and FQNEAQ (reference sequence). CDR3 sequence (DNA): TGTGCCAGCAGCCCTGGACAGGGAGGCACCGGGGAGCTGTTTTTT. Translation: CASSPGQGGTGELFF. Variable domain in full (rest from reference TRBV7-9 and TRBJ2-2): DTGVSQNPRHKITKRGQNVTFRCDPISEHNRLYWYRQTLGQGPEFLTYFQNEAQLEKSRLLSDRFSAERPKGSFSTLEIQRTEQGDSAMYLCASSPGQGGTGELFFGEGSRLTVL.

The chain couples TRBV7-9 to TRBJ2-1, with 8 bases identical to TRBD2. The CDR3 consists of 15 residues. Germline V gene sequence: CDR1 SEHNR, CDR2 FQNEAQ (reference sequence). Trimming removed 3 bases from V and 9 bases from J; junction bases left unmatched: 10. The CDR3 here is CASSFKVGAGGEQFF. The CDR3 DNA follows: TGTGCCAGCAGCTTCAAAGTGGGGGCGGGAGGTGAGCAGTTCTTC. Full variable domain (outside the CDR3, taken from reference TRBV7-9 and TRBJ2-1): DTGVSQNPRHKITKRGQNVTFRCDPISEHNRLYWYRQTLGQGPEFLTYFQNEAQLEKSRLLSDRFSAERPKGSFSTLEIQRTEQGDSAMYLCASSFKVGAGGEQFFGPGTRLTVL.

The genes are TRBV28 and TRBJ1-1, with a weak D call TRBD1 (5 bases). The germline V gene has CDR1 MDHEN and CDR2 SYDVKM. The CDR3 spans 13 residues. The V end was cut by 4 bases, the J end by 6 bases, with 12 bases between. The CDR3 sequence: CASSWGEAAEAFF. CDR3 nucleotide sequence: TGTGCCAGCAGTTGGGGGGAGGCGGCTGAAGCTTTCTTT.

The rearrangement uses TRBV4-1 and TRBJ2-7; maybe TRBD2 (6 bases). The V and J ends lost 0 bases and 2 bases respectively, with 8 bases between them. Germline values: CDR1 MGHRA, CDR2 YSYEKL. This CDR3 comprises 14 residues. As DNA, the CDR3 is TGCGCCAGCAGCCAAGAGGGACTGGCCTACGAGCAGTACTTC. Translation: CASSQEGLAYEQYF.

This chain connects TRBV30 to TRBJ2-1; TRBD1 is a possible D gene (6 bases). The V gene lost 7 bases and the J gene lost 5 bases, with 15 bases spanning the gap. There are 13 residues in the CDR3. From germline, CDR1 is GTSNPN and CDR2 SVGIG (reference sequence). The CDR3 region has the DNA TGTGCCTTGTTAGACAGGAGAAACAATGAGCAGTTCTTC. The encoded protein is CALLDRRNNEQFF. Drawing the rest from reference TRBV30 and TRBJ2-1, the complete variable domain is SQTIHQWPATLVQPVGSPLSLECTVEGTSNPNLYWYRQAAGRGLQLLFYSVGIGQISSEVPQNLSASRPQDRQFILSSKKLLLSDSGFYLCALLDRRNNEQFFGPGTRLTVL.

The V gene is TRBV9, the J gene TRBJ2-2; 8 positions agree with TRBD2. After removal of 2 bases from V and 1 base from J, the junction contained 10 bases not matched to a gene. The germline gives CDR1 SGDLS, CDR2 YYNGEE. The CDR3 consists of 18 residues. The CDR3 sequence: CASSVRKPGLVNTGELFF. The CDR3 nucleotides are TGTGCCAGCAGCGTTAGAAAACCGGGACTAGTGAACACCGGGGAGCTGTTTTTT. Looking up the rest from reference TRBV9 and TRBJ2-2 gives the full variable domain: DSGVTQTPKHLITATGQRVTLRCSPRSGDLSVYWYQQSLDQGLQFLIQYYNGEERAKGNILERFSAQQFPDLHSELNLSSLELGDSALYFCASSVRKPGLVNTGELFFGEGSRLTVL.

Regarding this clone: The junction departs from germline at one end; a sequencing error may be responsible. The chain is built from TRBV12-3 or TRBV12-4 and TRBJ2-1, with a tentative D call TRBD1 (6 bases). The CDR3 totals 11 residues. The CDR3 DNA reads TGCGCTGGGGGCGTGGGCAATGAGCAGTTCTTC. Translating it yields CAGGVGNEQFF.

V is TRBV19 and J is TRBJ2-3; D may be TRBD2 (7 bases). CDR3 length: 15 amino acids. Trimming took off 6 bases at V and 5 bases at J, with 18 bases between the two ends. Germline values: CDR1 LNHDA, CDR2 SQIVND (reference sequence). The CDR3 sequence: CASRPYGGARDTQYF. The CDR3 DNA sequence: TGTGCCAGTAGGCCATATGGGGGGGCCAGAGATACGCAGTATTTT.

V is TRBV19 and J is TRBJ2-7; TRBD1 is a possible D gene (5 bases). Germline CDR1 reads LNHDA; CDR2 reads SQIVND (reference sequence). The CDR3 has 14 amino acids. V was pared by 0 bases and J by 3 bases, with 9 bases between. CDR3 residues: CASSIDLDSYEQYF. For the CDR3, the DNA is TGTGCCAGTAGTATAGATCTCGACAGCTACGAGCAGTACTTC.

In its sample, this clone was seen once. This rearrangement joins TRBV5-5 to TRBJ1-1; 7 bases are shared with TRBD1. From germline, CDR1 is SGHKS and CDR2 YYEKEE (reference sequence). The CDR3 has 18 residues. V was pared by 0 bases and J by 3 bases, with 14 bases of the junction left unmatched. As DNA, the CDR3 is TGTGCCAGCAGCTTGGACGTACTAGGGGGCGGCCCGGACACTGAAGCTTTCTTT. Amino acid sequence: CASSLDVLGGGPDTEAFF.

This clone has only a few counts. The chain carries TRBV4-1 and TRBJ1-5; D remains ambiguous. The V end was cut by 0 bases, the J end by 0 bases, with 6 bases between. This CDR3 contains 15 residues. Germline assignment: CDR1 MGHRA and CDR2 YSYEKL. For the CDR3, the DNA is TGCGCCAGCAGCCAAGATCGCAGTAGCAATCAGCCCCAGCATTTT. Translation: CASSQDRSSNQPQHF.

The chain recombines TRBV6-1 with TRBJ1-5; 10 nucleotides match TRBD1. The CDR3 loop spans 16 amino acids. Per the germline V gene, CDR1 is MNHNS and CDR2 is SASEGT. After removal of 3 bases from V and 4 bases from J, the junction contained 6 bases not matched to a gene. The chain's CDR3 is CASSDRGQGRNQPQHF. As DNA, the CDR3 is TGTGCCAGCAGTGATAGGGGACAGGGGAGGAATCAGCCCCAGCATTTT.

This clone was found a few times. The chain employs TRBV19 and TRBJ1-5; D perhaps matches TRBD1 (6 bases). V lost 6 bases, J lost 0 bases, and 9 bases lay in between. Looked up from germline, CDR1 is LNHDA and CDR2 is SQIVND (reference sequence). The CDR3 covers 14 residues. The CDR3 DNA reads as TGTGCCAGTAGCTCGACAGGTAGCAATCAGCCCCAGCATTTT. Protein sequence: CASSSTGSNQPQHF.

V and J are TRBV12-3 or TRBV12-4 and TRBJ1-1; D is undetermined. The V and J ends lost 5 bases and 7 bases respectively, with 11 bases between them. This CDR3 is 12 amino acids long. The CDR3: CASSPLSFEAFF. The CDR3 DNA is TGTGCCAGCAGTCCCCTCAGTTTTGAAGCTTTCTTT.

In DNA form, the CDR3 reads TGCGCCAGCCGTCCCCAGGGGGGGAACACTGAAGCTTTCTTT. Its translation: CASRPQGGNTEAFF. This chain connects TRBV10-1 to TRBJ1-1; 7 bases are a match to TRBD1. Trimming at V came to 8 bases and at J to 1 base, leaving 7 bases not matched to a gene. Germline CDR1 is WNHNN and CDR2 is SYGVQD (reference sequence). CDR3 size: 14 residues.

V gene TRBV7-8 combines with J gene TRBJ2-3; 16 nucleotides align to TRBD2. This CDR3 contains 18 residues. Germline values: CDR1 SGHVS, CDR2 FQNEAQ. The ends lost 1 base at V and 4 bases at J; junction bases unmatched: 5. The CDR3 spells CASSLVGTSGGASDTQYF. The CDR3 region has the DNA TGTGCCAGCAGCTTAGTGGGGACTAGCGGGGGGGCATCAGATACGCAGTATTTT.

The chain recombines TRBV4-1 with TRBJ1-1; tentative D call: TRBD1 (6 bases). The CDR3 spans 18 residues. The V gene lost 4 bases and the J gene lost 0 bases, with 21 bases spanning the gap. Germline assignment: CDR1 MGHRA and CDR2 YSYEKL. CDR3 loop: CASSRNKVIQGLNTEAFF. The CDR3 DNA reads as TGCGCCAGCAGCCGCAACAAGGTGATACAGGGCCTGAACACTGAAGCTTTCTTT.

The chain recombines TRBV19 with TRBJ2-7; D is perhaps TRBD1 (8 bases). In germline, CDR1 is LNHDA, CDR2 SQIVND (reference sequence). Trimming shortened V by 3 bases and J by 5 bases, and 14 bases separated the two germline ends. The CDR3 loop spans 14 amino acids. This CDR3 is CASSMVQGGNEQYF. CDR3 nucleotide sequence: TGTGCCAGTAGTATGGTACAGGGGGGGAACGAGCAGTACTTC.

This chain connects TRBV9 to TRBJ2-7; no definite D call. This CDR3 is built from 14 residues. V was pared by 0 bases and J by 5 bases, with 12 bases between. CDR1 is SGDLS and CDR2 is YYNGEE in the germline V gene. CDR3 loop: CASSVGLVSDEQYF. The CDR3 DNA reads as TGTGCCAGCAGCGTAGGGCTGGTGAGCGACGAGCAGTACTTC.